A single sample is the source of the 29 T cell receptor beta chains below, sequenced in a study of CXCR3-negative and CXCR3-positive naive CD8 T cells. Points from the study as a whole: Hydrophobicity was higher for TRB CDR3s found in CXCR3-positive naive cells than in CXCR3-negative naive cells.

What these receptors recognize is not known. It was by 5' RACE with UMI labels that the TRB cDNA libraries were prepared. No DNA is given; TCRdb re-called the 5' RACE reads and lists each CDR3 protein once. Its listing shows approximately 130,000 distinct CDR3 sequences. The source material was naive CXCR3+ CD8+ T cells from blood. Documented subset: CD45RO-CCR7+CD27+CD95- naive CD8+ T cells expressing CXCR3 (TNR3+). These receptors all stem from a human donor in good health. Some clones in this sample may be carry-over from other donors' samples.

The chain recombines TRBV29-1 with TRBJ2-7. CDR3 length: 12 amino acids. Germline CDR1 and CDR2: SQVTM and ANQGSEA. The CDR3 is CSVWGTTYEQYF.

V gene TRBV28 combines with J gene TRBJ2-4; the TCRdb D gene call, TRBD2, has no DNA to confirm it. Germline V gene sequence: CDR1 MDHEN, CDR2 SYDVKM. The CDR3 is made up of 17 amino acids. The CDR3 loop is CASRPQWDQPLKNIQYF.

V usage is TRBV6-2 or TRBV6-3 and J usage is TRBJ2-1; with no DNA, the TCRdb D assignment of TRBD2 cannot be verified. This CDR3 comprises 16 residues. CDR1 is MNHEY and CDR2 is SVGEGT in the germline V gene. This CDR3 reads CASSPHPGGPGDEQFF.

V is TRBV28 and J is TRBJ1-1. The germline V gene encodes CDR1 MDHEN and CDR2 SYDVKM. The CDR3 has 14 amino acids. CDR3: CASSFIQTLTEAFF.

The chain uses TRBV29-1 and TRBJ2-2; the D gene TCRdb calls, TRBD2, cannot be checked with no DNA. The CDR3 totals 16 residues. Germline-derived CDR1 and CDR2 are SQVTM and ANQGSEA. The CDR3 spells CSVIIGAGTNTGELFF.

The rearrangement uses TRBV4-3 and TRBJ1-1. Germline V gene sequence: CDR1 LGHNA, CDR2 YSLEER. This CDR3 is 15 amino acids long. The CDR3 sequence: CASSQEYSVNTEAFF.

V and J are TRBV14 and TRBJ2-2; the TCRdb D gene call, TRBD1, has no DNA to confirm it. The germline V gene encodes CDR1 SGHDN and CDR2 FVKESK. The CDR3 loop spans 18 amino acids. CDR3 loop: CASSQDGETGSWAGELFF.

The CDR3 sequence is CASSEGLRGNSPLHF. V is TRBV12-3 or TRBV12-4 and J is TRBJ1-6; TCRdb indicates TRBD1, and absent DNA this call remains unverified. CDR3 length equals 15 residues.

V is TRBV10-3 and J is TRBJ2-3; the D gene TCRdb calls, TRBD1, cannot be checked with no DNA. The CDR3 spans 18 residues. Germline-derived CDR1 and CDR2 are ENHRY and SYGVKD. CDR3 sequence reads: CAISESSKGTGSTDTQYF.

The V and J genes are TRBV29-1 and TRBJ2-1; the TCRdb D gene call, TRBD1, has no DNA to confirm it. The CDR3 sequence is 16 residues long. Germline loops: CDR1 SQVTM, CDR2 ANQGSEA. The chain's CDR3 is CSVLITTGPFYNEQFF.

The chain couples TRBV25-1 to TRBJ2-5. Germline CDR1 and CDR2: MGHDK and SYGVNS. CDR3 size: 11 residues. The CDR3 sequence is CASSETETQYF.

The V and J genes are TRBV4-1 and TRBJ1-5; TCRdb's D gene call, TRBD1, goes unchecked for lack of DNA. Germline V gene lookup returns CDR1 MGHRA and CDR2 YSYEKL. The CDR3 runs to 13 residues. CDR3 residues: CASSQKGDQPQHF.

V and J are TRBV27 and TRBJ1-5. Germline loops: CDR1 MNHEY, CDR2 SMNVEV (reference sequence). The CDR3 totals 13 residues. Here the CDR3 reads CASSWTVNQPQHF.

This chain links TRBV7-3 with TRBJ2-1. This CDR3 is built from 13 residues. Germline assignment: CDR1 SGHTA and CDR2 FQGTGA. This CDR3 is CASSGQTYNEQFF.

The rearrangement links TRBV29-1 to TRBJ1-1; without DNA, the TCRdb call of TRBD1 cannot be checked. The length of the CDR3 is 18 residues. The germline V gene encodes CDR1 SQVTM and CDR2 ANQGSEA. The CDR3 loop reads CSVDGRMGQEISNTEAFF.

The rearrangement uses TRBV28 and TRBJ2-7; TCRdb selects TRBD1, and the lack of DNA leaves this call unchecked. The germline V gene has CDR1 MDHEN and CDR2 SYDVKM. This CDR3 has 13 residues. This CDR3 reads CASSLYLGIGVLF.

The chain employs TRBV14 and TRBJ2-1; TCRdb calls TRBD2, which cannot be checked without DNA. Germline CDR1 is SGHDN and CDR2 is FVKESK. CDR3 length equals 15 residues. This chain's CDR3 is CASSQLAGGLSEQFF.

The rearrangement links TRBV5-1 to TRBJ2-3; TCRdb reports TRBD1, a call that lacks DNA to check it against. This CDR3 has 20 amino acids. Germline V gene lookup returns CDR1 SGHRS and CDR2 YFSETQ. CDR3 sequence: CASSSSPGQGSAGSTDTQYF.

The chain carries TRBV28 and TRBJ2-2; TCRdb indicates TRBD2, and absent DNA this call remains unverified. Germline assignment: CDR1 MDHEN and CDR2 SYDVKM. This CDR3 has 16 residues. The CDR3 region is CASSLVGTSDTGELFF.

The CDR3 loop is CASRGQGQYIVYEQYF. J is TRBJ2-7 and V is TRBV27; without DNA, the TCRdb call of TRBD1 cannot be checked. There are 16 residues in the CDR3. Germline V gene lookup returns CDR1 MNHEY and CDR2 SMNVEV (reference sequence).

The rearrangement links TRBV24-1 to TRBJ2-2. CDR3 size: 13 residues. Germline CDR1 and CDR2: KGHDR and SFDVKD. The CDR3 sequence: CATSDHNTGELFF.

This sequence joins TRBV12-3 or TRBV12-4 and TRBJ1-4. The CDR3 totals 16 residues. CDR3 protein: CASSSQRGMTNEKLFF.

The rearrangement uses TRBV7-3 and TRBJ2-1; lacking DNA, the TRBD1 call made by TCRdb goes unchecked. Germline V lookup: CDR1 SGHTA, CDR2 FQGTGA. This CDR3 region has 15 residues. CDR3 amino acids: CASSLQPGMWNEQFF.

The V and J genes are TRBV5-1 and TRBJ2-5; TCRdb's D gene call, TRBD1, goes unchecked for lack of DNA. CDR3 length: 15 residues. Germline loops: CDR1 SGHRS, CDR2 YFSETQ. The CDR3 sequence: CASSLVLRGPETQYF.

This sequence joins TRBV19 and TRBJ2-7; there is no DNA to check the TCRdb D call of TRBD1. The CDR3 consists of 13 residues. CDR1 and CDR2 (germline): LNHDA, SQIVND (reference sequence). The CDR3 sequence: CASSIAGAYEQYF.

This chain uses TRBV9 with TRBJ2-5; TCRdb's D gene call, TRBD2, goes unchecked for lack of DNA. The CDR3 is 16 residues long. The germline gives CDR1 SGDLS, CDR2 YYNGEE. The CDR3 is CASSVEAGLPFETQYF.

The chain joins TRBV28 to TRBJ2-5; TCRdb selects TRBD2, and the lack of DNA leaves this call unchecked. CDR3 length: 19 residues. Germline CDR1 and CDR2: MDHEN and SYDVKM. CDR3 in amino acids: CASSSRTSGRTPGMETQYF. The full variable domain, in which reference TRBV28 and TRBJ2-5 provide the parts outside the CDR3, is DVKVTQSSRYLVKRTGEKVFLECVQDMDHENMFWYRQDPGLGLRLIYFSYDVKMKEKGDIPEGYSVSREKKERFSLILESASTNQTSMYLCASSSRTSGRTPGMETQYFGPGTRLLVL.

V gene TRBV25-1 combines with J gene TRBJ1-1; the D call of TRBD1 rests on TCRdb alone, since no DNA is present to check it. The CDR3 runs to 13 residues. Germline V lookup: CDR1 MGHDK, CDR2 SYGVNS. The CDR3 spells CASSRPGGSGAFF.

The rearrangement joins TRBV12-3 or TRBV12-4 to TRBJ1-1. This CDR3 region has 14 residues. The CDR3 protein is CASSFRGAGTEAFF.